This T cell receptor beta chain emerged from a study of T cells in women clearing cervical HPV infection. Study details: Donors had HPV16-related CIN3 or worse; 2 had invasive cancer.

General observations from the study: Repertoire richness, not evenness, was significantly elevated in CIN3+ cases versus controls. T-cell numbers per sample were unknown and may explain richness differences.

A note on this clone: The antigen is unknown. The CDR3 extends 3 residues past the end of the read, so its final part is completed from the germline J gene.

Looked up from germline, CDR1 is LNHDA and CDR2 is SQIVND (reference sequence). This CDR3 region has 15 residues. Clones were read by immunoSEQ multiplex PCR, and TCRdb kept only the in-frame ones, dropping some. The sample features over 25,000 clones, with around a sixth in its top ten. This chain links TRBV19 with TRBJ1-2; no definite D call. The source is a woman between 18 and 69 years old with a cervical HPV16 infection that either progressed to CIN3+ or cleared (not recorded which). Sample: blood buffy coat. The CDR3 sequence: CASSIGLAGVSDYTF. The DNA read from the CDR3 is TGTGCCAGTAGTATTGGGCTAGCGGGAGTCTCCGAC.